Listed here are 28 T cell receptor beta chains from one sample, sequenced in a study of blood T cell repertoires in COVID-19. Libraries were prepared by immunoSEQ multiplex PCR; TCRdb keeps only in-frame clonotypes and omits some of them. The data show around 200,000 clones, more than 80% seen once. Sequenced sample: PBMCs or T cells enriched from blood (not recorded which). Receptors were obtained from a man aged 25-45 years who had recovered from COVID-19.

This chain links TRBV5-1 with TRBJ2-1; 9 bases map to TRBD2. The V and J ends lost 0 bases and 0 bases, in that order; junction bases with no gene match: 7. This CDR3 has 18 amino acids. Germline V gives CDR1 SGHRS, CDR2 YFSETQ. The CDR3 DNA reads TGCGCCAGCAGCTTGGTTTATACGCGGGAGGGCTCCTACAATGAGCAGTTCTTC. It yields the protein CASSLVYTREGSYNEQFF.

A single count supports this clone. The chain carries TRBV10-2 and TRBJ2-7; 9 nucleotides match TRBD1. Germline CDR1 reads WSHSY; CDR2 reads SAAADI. The CDR3 contains 14 residues. Unmatched junction bases numbered 7, after V lost 7 bases and J lost 3 bases. The CDR3 sequence is CASIKGQGFYEQYF. The CDR3 DNA follows: TGCGCCAGCATCAAGGGACAGGGTTTCTACGAGCAGTACTTC.

The chain is built from TRBV2 and TRBJ2-5, with D tentatively TRBD1 (6 bases). Germline V gene sequence: CDR1 SNHLY, CDR2 FYNNEI. This CDR3 comprises 15 residues. V dropped 7 bases and J dropped 0 bases, with 15 bases sitting between them. The chain's CDR3 is CASKNTGSYQETQYF. The CDR3, as DNA: TGTGCCAGCAAGAACACAGGGTCGTACCAAGAGACCCAGTACTTC.

The gene calls are TRBV13 and TRBJ2-7; possible D gene TRBD2, 7 bases. Trimming took 2 bases from V and 0 from J, leaving 11 bases between them. The CDR3 spans 15 residues. Germline values: CDR1 PRHDT, CDR2 FYEKMQ (reference sequence). The CDR3: CASSLSRGLSYEQYF. As DNA, the CDR3 is TGTGCCAGCAGCTTATCGCGGGGGCTCTCCTACGAGCAGTACTTC.

The chain couples TRBV4-3 to TRBJ2-1; D gene unclear. With 0 bases removed from V and 8 bases from J, the gap between germline ends came to 8 bases. CDR3 length: 13 amino acids. The germline gives CDR1 LGHNA, CDR2 YSLEER. CDR3 DNA sequence: TGCGCCAGCAGCCAAGATCGTGAGGATGAGCAGTTCTTC. Its protein is CASSQDREDEQFF.

This chain joins TRBV15 and TRBJ1-3; unclear D gene. The V gene lost 2 bases and the J gene lost 0 bases, with 5 bases spanning the gap. CDR1 is LNHNV and CDR2 is YYDKDF in the germline V gene (reference sequence). There are 14 residues in the CDR3. The CDR3 DNA sequence: TGTGCCACCAGCAGAACACACTCTGGAAACACCATATATTTT. This gives the protein CATSRTHSGNTIYF.

The chain has TRBV4-1 and TRBJ2-3, with a weak D call TRBD1 (5 bases). The CDR3 consists of 14 residues. Germline V gene lookup returns CDR1 MGHRA and CDR2 YSYEKL. V was trimmed by 1 base and J by 1 base, leaving 6 bases between them. CDR3 bases: TGCGCCAGCAGCCAAGTCAGGGGCACAGATACGCAGTATTTT. Protein sequence: CASSQVRGTDTQYF.

The genes are TRBV19 and TRBJ1-6; TRBD1 matches at 9 bases. Unmatched junction bases numbered 4, after V lost 5 bases and J lost 5 bases. The V gene's germline CDR1 is LNHDA and CDR2 SQIVND (reference sequence). The CDR3 is 15 amino acids. The CDR3 DNA reads TGTGCCAGTAGTCCCTGGACAGGGGATAATTCACCCCTCCACTTT. This translates into CASSPWTGDNSPLHF. Variable domain in full (rest from reference TRBV19 and TRBJ1-6): DGGITQSPKYLFRKEGQNVTLSCEQNLNHDAMYWYRQDPGQGLRLIYYSQIVNDFQKGDIAEGYSVSREKKESFPLTVTSAQKNPTAFYLCASSPWTGDNSPLHFGNGTRLTVT.

The V call is TRBV4-3, the J call TRBJ1-6; 9 bases map to TRBD1. CDR1 LGHNA and CDR2 YSLEER come from the germline V gene. V lost 4 bases to trimming and J lost 0 bases; unmatched junction nucleotides: 13. CDR3 length: 20 residues. The CDR3 sequence: CASSPSVPGQGHSYNSPLHF. CDR3 in DNA: TGCGCCAGCAGCCCTTCCGTGCCGGGACAGGGACACTCCTATAATTCACCCCTCCACTTT.

This rearrangement joins TRBV27 to TRBJ2-3; 7 nucleotides agree with TRBD2. Germline V lookup: CDR1 MNHEY, CDR2 SMNVEV (reference sequence). This CDR3 contains 16 residues. The J segment lost 2 bases and the V segment lost 8 bases, leaving 13 bases of the junction unmatched. The CDR3 sequence: CASCKTSRETTDTQYF. Written as DNA, the CDR3 is TGTGCCAGCTGCAAGACTAGCCGAGAAACCACAGATACGCAGTATTTT.

The gene calls are TRBV27 and TRBJ2-5; 7 bases match TRBD1. J lost 7 bases, V lost 4 bases, and 6 bases had no gene match. This CDR3 spans 13 amino acids. In germline, CDR1 is MNHEY, CDR2 SMNVEV (reference sequence). The DNA for the CDR3 is TGTGCCAGCAGTTCGGACAGGACGGGGACCCAGTACTTC. Translated, it gives CASSSDRTGTQYF.

The CDR3 spells CASSSQGITDTQYF. The CDR3 DNA is TGCGCCAGCAGCTCACAGGGGATTACAGATACGCAGTATTTT. The V gene is TRBV5-1, the J gene TRBJ2-3, with TRBD1 matching over 7 bases. V lost 3 bases to trimming and J lost 3 bases; unmatched junction nucleotides: 4. Germline V gene sequence: CDR1 SGHRS, CDR2 YFSETQ. The length of the CDR3 is 14 residues.

The V gene is TRBV4-3, the J gene TRBJ2-1; perhaps TRBD1 as D (6 bases). V was shortened by 1 base and J by 4 bases, with 26 bases between the two germline ends. CDR1 and CDR2 (germline): LGHNA, YSLEER. The CDR3 totals 20 residues. The CDR3 DNA follows: TGCGCCAGCAGCCAAGCGCCAGGGGCCCTTACCCTCATACCTTACAATGAGCAGTTCTTC. It codes for CASSQAPGALTLIPYNEQFF.

The chain uses TRBV19 and TRBJ1-5; no reliable D call. Trimming took 5 bases from V and 0 from J, leaving 11 bases between them. The length of the CDR3 is 15 residues. CDR1 is LNHDA and CDR2 is SQIVND in the germline V gene (reference sequence). The CDR3 DNA sequence: TGTGCCAGTAGTGATACGTTCTATAGCAATCAGCCCCAGCATTTT. Its protein is CASSDTFYSNQPQHF.

J is TRBJ2-1 and V is TRBV5-4; D is possibly TRBD2 (6 bases). Germline-derived CDR1 and CDR2 are SGHNT and YYREEE (reference sequence). V lost 0 bases, J lost 6 bases, and 13 bases lay in between. The CDR3 is 15 residues long. The CDR3 DNA reads as TGTGCCAGCAGCTTGGCGGACTACGGGGGCAATGAGCAGTTCTTC. Protein product: CASSLADYGGNEQFF.

DNA for the CDR3: TGTGCCACCAGCAGAGATATTCAGGGCCGAGTGGGGTTCATTCAGTACTTC. This encodes CATSRDIQGRVGFIQYF. The rearrangement links TRBV15 to TRBJ2-4; a weak D match, TRBD1 (5 bases). CDR1 and CDR2 from the germline V gene are LNHNV and YYDKDF (reference sequence). CDR3 length: 17 amino acids. Between the trimmed V and J ends, which lost 0 bases and 9 bases, there was a span of 21 bases.

The chain links TRBV19 to TRBJ2-1, with 10 bases identical to TRBD2. V was clipped by 10 bases and J by 4 bases; unmatched bases: 7. Germline assignment: CDR1 LNHDA and CDR2 SQIVND (reference sequence). There are 14 residues in the CDR3. CDR3 region: CATARTSGYNEQFF. DNA for the CDR3: TGTGCCACGGCCCGGACTAGCGGTTACAATGAGCAGTTCTTC.

The chain is built from TRBV19 and TRBJ1-5; the match to TRBD1 covers 9 bases. There are 17 residues in the CDR3. Germline CDR1 is LNHDA and CDR2 is SQIVND (reference sequence). The V and J ends lost 5 bases and 7 bases, in that order; junction bases with no gene match: 15. The CDR3 region is CASSPPVLQGARQPQHF. The DNA of the CDR3 is TGTGCCAGTAGTCCCCCAGTTTTACAGGGGGCGAGGCAGCCCCAGCATTTT.

V is TRBV7-2 and J is TRBJ2-5; 13 bases align to TRBD2. The junction had 7 bases not matched to a gene; V was cut back by 5 bases and J by 4 bases. CDR1 and CDR2 (germline): SGHTA, FQGNSA. CDR3 size: 16 residues. In DNA, the CDR3 is TGTGCCAGCAGCCCCGGGACTAGCGGGGTTGGAGAGACCCAGTACTTC. As protein: CASSPGTSGVGETQYF. The full variable domain, its missing parts supplied by reference TRBV7-2 and TRBJ2-5, is GAGVSQSPSNKVTEKGKDVELRCDPISGHTALYWYRQSLGQGLEFLIYFQGNSAPDKSGLPSDRFSAERTGGSVSTLTIQRTQQEDSAVYLCASSPGTSGVGETQYFGPGTRLLVL.

This clone occurred a few times. This chain links TRBV11-1 with TRBJ1-5, with a possible D match to TRBD1 (5 bases). The CDR3 is made up of 13 amino acids. Germline V CDR1 and CDR2: SGHAT, FQDESV (reference sequence). With 5 bases removed from V and 7 bases from J, the gap between germline ends came to 12 bases. Written as DNA, the CDR3 is TGTGCCAGCAGCGCCGTAAAGGGGCAGCCCCAGCATTTT. Its translation: CASSAVKGQPQHF.

This chain joins TRBV5-1 and TRBJ2-1; 7 nucleotides line up with TRBD1. The trim removed 7 bases at V and 2 bases at J, leaving 6 bases unmatched. This CDR3 spans 14 amino acids. CDR1 and CDR2 (germline): SGHRS, YFSETQ. The CDR3 nucleotides are TGCGCCAGCCGTCGGGACAGCCCCTACAATGAGCAGTTCTTC. Protein product: CASRRDSPYNEQFF.

V gene TRBV5-1 combines with J gene TRBJ2-5; D uncertain. V was clipped by 4 bases and J by 1 base, with 2 bases between them. This CDR3 has 11 residues. Germline values: CDR1 SGHRS, CDR2 YFSETQ. The CDR3 loop is CASSLQETQYF. DNA of the CDR3: TGCGCCAGCAGCCTCCAAGAGACCCAGTACTTC.

The chain combines TRBV6-2 or TRBV6-3 with TRBJ2-7; the match to TRBD1 covers 7 bases. J was trimmed by 5 bases and V by 0 bases; bases with no gene match: 4. CDR3 length: 14 amino acids. Germline V gene sequence: CDR1 MNHEY, CDR2 SVGEGT. The CDR3 spells CASSYSVQGHEQYF. The CDR3 bases are TGTGCCAGCAGTTACTCGGTACAGGGGCACGAGCAGTACTTC.

In this sample, this clone turned up a few times. This rearrangement joins TRBV7-2 to TRBJ2-7; maybe TRBD1 (5 bases). CDR3 length: 15 residues. The V end was cut by 1 base, the J end by 3 bases, with 13 bases between. Germline V gene data show CDR1 as SGHTA and CDR2 as FQGNSA. CDR3 sequence (DNA): TGTGCCAGCAGCTTAGGGGGCCAGGGTGGCTACGAGCAGTACTTC. Its protein product is CASSLGGQGGYEQYF. Filled out from reference TRBV7-2 and TRBJ2-7, the complete variable domain reads GAGVSQSPSNKVTEKGKDVELRCDPISGHTALYWYRQSLGQGLEFLIYFQGNSAPDKSGLPSDRFSAERTGGSVSTLTIQRTQQEDSAVYLCASSLGGQGGYEQYFGPGTRLTVT.

The chain has TRBV20-1 and TRBJ2-7; 9 positions match TRBD2. Germline CDR1 and CDR2: DFQATT and SNEGSKA (reference sequence). J gave up 3 bases and V 3 bases, and 0 bases lay outside the gene matches. The CDR3 covers 12 residues. The CDR3 protein is CSASSGSYEQYF. In DNA form, the CDR3 reads TGCAGTGCTAGTAGCGGGAGCTACGAGCAGTACTTC.

V gene TRBV19 combines with J gene TRBJ1-1; the match to TRBD1 covers 7 bases. V was pared by 6 bases and J by 1 base, with 8 bases of the junction left unmatched. CDR1 is LNHDA and CDR2 is SQIVND in the germline V gene (reference sequence). CDR3 size: 15 residues. Here the CDR3 reads CASSPGRGRNTEAFF. In nucleotides, the CDR3 is TGTGCCAGTAGCCCCGGGAGGGGGCGGAACACTGAAGCTTTCTTT.

About this clone: This sample includes further DNA sequences coding for the same CDR3. The chain uses TRBV9 and TRBJ2-3; D call uncertain. With 0 bases removed from V and 0 bases from J, the gap between germline ends came to 8 bases. The CDR3 is 15 residues long. In germline, CDR1 is SGDLS, CDR2 YYNGEE. DNA of the CDR3: TGTGCCAGCAGCGTAGGGCTTGCAAGCACAGATACGCAGTATTTT. This codes for CASSVGLASTDTQYF.

V gene TRBV7-9 combines with J gene TRBJ2-7; D not resolved. The V end lost 1 base, the J end lost 4 bases, and 8 bases lay between the germline ends. CDR1 and CDR2 from the germline V gene are SEHNR and FQNEAQ (reference sequence). The CDR3 sequence is 13 residues long. In DNA, the CDR3 is TGTGCCAGCAGCTTAGAGGTGGAGTACGAGCAGTACTTC. Its translation is CASSLEVEYEQYF.